This TCR beta chain derives from a study of control samples from healthy donors and cancer patients. This CDR3 comprises 14 residues. V was trimmed by 1 base and J by 6 bases, leaving 9 bases between them. Per germline, CDR1 LGHDT and CDR2 YNNKEL (reference sequence). TCRdb's copy holds only in-frame clones and misses some; the assay was immunoSEQ multiplex PCR. The sample yields about 150,000 clones, about 90% seen once. The TCR was taken from a man aged 18 to 29 in good health. Input material: blood. The chain employs TRBV3-1 (or the pseudogene TRBV3-2) and TRBJ1-4; maybe TRBD1 (6 bases). CDR3 sequence: CASSQVRTDEKLFF. CDR3 coding DNA: TGTGCCAGCAGCCAAGTGAGGACAGATGAAAAACTGTTTTTT.